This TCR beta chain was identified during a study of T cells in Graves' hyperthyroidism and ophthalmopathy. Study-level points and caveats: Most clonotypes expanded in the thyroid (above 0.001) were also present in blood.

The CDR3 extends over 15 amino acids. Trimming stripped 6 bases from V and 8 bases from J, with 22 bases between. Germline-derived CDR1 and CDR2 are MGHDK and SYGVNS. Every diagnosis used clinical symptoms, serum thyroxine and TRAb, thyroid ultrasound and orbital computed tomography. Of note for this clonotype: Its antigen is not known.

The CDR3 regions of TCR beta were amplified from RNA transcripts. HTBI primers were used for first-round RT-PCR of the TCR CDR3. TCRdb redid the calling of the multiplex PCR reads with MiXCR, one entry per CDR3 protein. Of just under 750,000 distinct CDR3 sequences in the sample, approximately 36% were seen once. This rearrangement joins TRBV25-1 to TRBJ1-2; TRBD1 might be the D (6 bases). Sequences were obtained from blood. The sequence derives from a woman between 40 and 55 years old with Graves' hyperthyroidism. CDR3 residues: CASRLTPGHGMGYTF. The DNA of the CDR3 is TGTGCCAGCAGGTTAACCCCGGGACACGGGATGGGCTACACCTTC.